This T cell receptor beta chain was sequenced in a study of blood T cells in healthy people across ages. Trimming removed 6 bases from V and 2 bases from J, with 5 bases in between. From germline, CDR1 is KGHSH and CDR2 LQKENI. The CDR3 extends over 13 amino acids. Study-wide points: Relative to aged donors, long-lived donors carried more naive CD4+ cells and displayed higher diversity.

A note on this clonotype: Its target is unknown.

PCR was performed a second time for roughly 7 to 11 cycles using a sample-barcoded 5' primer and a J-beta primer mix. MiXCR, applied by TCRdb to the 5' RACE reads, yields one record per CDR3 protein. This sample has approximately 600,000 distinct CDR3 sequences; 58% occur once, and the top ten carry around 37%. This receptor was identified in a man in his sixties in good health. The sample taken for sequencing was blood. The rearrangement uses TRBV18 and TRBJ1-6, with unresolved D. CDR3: CASSPTYNSPLHF. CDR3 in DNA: TGTGCCAGCTCCCCGACCTATAATTCACCCCTCCACTTT. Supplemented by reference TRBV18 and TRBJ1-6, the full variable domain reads NAGVMQNPRHLVRRRGQEARLRCSPMKGHSHVYWYRQLPEEGLKFMVYLQKENIIDESGMPKERFSAEFPKEGPSILRIQQVVRGDSAAYFCASSPTYNSPLHFGNGTRLTVT.